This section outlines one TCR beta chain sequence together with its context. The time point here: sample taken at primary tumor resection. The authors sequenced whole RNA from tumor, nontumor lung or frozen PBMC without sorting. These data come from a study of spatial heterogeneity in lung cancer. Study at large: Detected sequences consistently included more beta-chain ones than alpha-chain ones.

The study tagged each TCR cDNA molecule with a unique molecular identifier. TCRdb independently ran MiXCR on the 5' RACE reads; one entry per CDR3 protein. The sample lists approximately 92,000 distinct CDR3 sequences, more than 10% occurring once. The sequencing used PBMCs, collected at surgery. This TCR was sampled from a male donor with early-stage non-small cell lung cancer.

The chain's CDR3 is CASRNGDRSNSPLHF. The CDR3 DNA reads as TGTGCCAGCAGGAACGGGGACAGGTCAAATTCACCCCTCCACTTT. The chain uses TRBV2 and TRBJ1-6; 8 bases are shared with TRBD1. The J segment lost 7 bases and the V segment lost 6 bases, leaving 8 bases of the junction unmatched. The germline gives CDR1 SNHLY, CDR2 FYNNEI. This CDR3 contains 15 residues.